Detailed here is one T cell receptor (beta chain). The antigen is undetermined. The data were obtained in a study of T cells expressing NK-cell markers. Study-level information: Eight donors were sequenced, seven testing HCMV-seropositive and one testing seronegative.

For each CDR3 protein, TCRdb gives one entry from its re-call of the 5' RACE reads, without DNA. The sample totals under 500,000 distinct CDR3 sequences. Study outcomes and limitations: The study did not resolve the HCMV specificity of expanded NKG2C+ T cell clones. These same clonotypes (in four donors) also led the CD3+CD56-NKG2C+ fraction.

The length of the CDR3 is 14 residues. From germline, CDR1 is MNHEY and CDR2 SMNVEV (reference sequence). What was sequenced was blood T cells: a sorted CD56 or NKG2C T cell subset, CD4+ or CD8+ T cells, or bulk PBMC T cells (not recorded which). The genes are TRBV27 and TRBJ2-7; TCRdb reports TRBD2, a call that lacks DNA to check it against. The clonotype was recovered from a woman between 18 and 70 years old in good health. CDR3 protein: CASRRATPTYEQYF.